This T cell receptor (beta chain) was found in a study of blood T cell repertoires in COVID-19. Clinical history as reported by participants underpinned cohort assignment. Profiled with immunoSEQ multiplex PCR; TCRdb holds only in-frame clones, not every one. The sample contains about 250,000 clones, 65% to 90% of which appear only once. The V gene's germline CDR1 is MDHEN and CDR2 SYDVKM. The CDR3 sequence is 17 residues long. V trimming: 6 bases; J trimming: 0 bases; junction bases outside the gene matches: 9. The origin of this receptor is a man aged 18 to 35 who had recovered from COVID-19. This chain uses TRBV28 with TRBJ1-5, with TRBD1 matching 9 bases. Sequenced: PBMCs or T cells enriched from blood (not recorded which). The chain's CDR3 is CASRSPGQGYSNQPQHF. The CDR3 DNA is TGTGCCAGCAGAAGCCCGGGACAGGGATATAGCAATCAGCCCCAGCATTTT.